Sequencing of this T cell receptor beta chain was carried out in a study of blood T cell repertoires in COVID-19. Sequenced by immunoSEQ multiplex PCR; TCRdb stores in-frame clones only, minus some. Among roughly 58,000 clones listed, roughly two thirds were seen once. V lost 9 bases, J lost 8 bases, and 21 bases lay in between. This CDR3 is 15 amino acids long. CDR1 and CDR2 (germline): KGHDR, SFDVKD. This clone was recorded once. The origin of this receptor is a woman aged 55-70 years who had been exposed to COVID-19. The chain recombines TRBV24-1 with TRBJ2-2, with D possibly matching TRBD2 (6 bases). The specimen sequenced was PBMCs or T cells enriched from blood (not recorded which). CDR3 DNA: TGTGCCACCTCCCCCCCCGGCTCGGCGGGAGGGGAGCTGTTTTTT. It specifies CATSPPGSAGGELFF.